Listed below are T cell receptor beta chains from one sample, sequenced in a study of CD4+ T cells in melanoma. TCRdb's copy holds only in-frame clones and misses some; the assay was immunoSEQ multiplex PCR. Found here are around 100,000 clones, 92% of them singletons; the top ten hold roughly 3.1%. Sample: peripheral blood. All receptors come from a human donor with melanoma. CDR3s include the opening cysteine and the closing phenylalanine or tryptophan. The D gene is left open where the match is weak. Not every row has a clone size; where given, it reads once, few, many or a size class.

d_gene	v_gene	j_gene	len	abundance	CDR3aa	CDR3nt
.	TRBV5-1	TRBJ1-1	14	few	CASSLKSENTEAFF	TGCGCCAGCAGCTTGAAATCAGAGAACACTGAAGCTTTCTTT
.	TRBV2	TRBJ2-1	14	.	CASSDITGYDEQFF	TGTGCCAGCAGTGACATAACAGGGTACGATGAGCAGTTCTTC
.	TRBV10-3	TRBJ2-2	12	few	CAIATNTGELFF	TGTGCCATCGCGACGAACACCGGGGAGCTGTTTTTT
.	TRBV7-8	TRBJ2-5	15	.	CASSPLAGGTETQYF	TGTGCCAGCAGCCCCCTGGCTGGGGGAACCGAGACCCAGTACTTC
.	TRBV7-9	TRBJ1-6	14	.	CASSGNPPELPLHF	TGTGCCAGCAGCGGGAATCCCCCCGAGCTCCCCCTCCACTTT
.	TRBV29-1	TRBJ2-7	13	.	CSAGLSTTYEQYF	TGCAGCGCTGGACTTTCGACGACCTACGAGCAGTACTTC
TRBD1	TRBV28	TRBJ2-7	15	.	CASSLWGQGRYEQYF	TGTGCCAGCAGTCTATGGGGACAGGGTCGCTACGAGCAGTACTTC
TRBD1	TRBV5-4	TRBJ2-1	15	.	CASSLGQGAYNEQFF	TGTGCCAGCAGTTTGGGACAGGGGGCCTACAATGAGCAGTTCTTC
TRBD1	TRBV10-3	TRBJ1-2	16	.	CAISVNLGQNNYGYTF	TGTGCCATCAGTGTAAATTTGGGACAGAATAACTATGGCTACACCTTC
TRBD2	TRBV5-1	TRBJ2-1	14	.	CASSFGTSGLEQFF	TGCGCCAGCAGCTTCGGGACTAGCGGCCTTGAGCAGTTCTTC
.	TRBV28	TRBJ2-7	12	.	CASSFLGFEQYF	TGTGCCAGCAGTTTTCTAGGGTTCGAGCAGTACTTC
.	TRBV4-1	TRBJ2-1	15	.	CASSQEGGNYNEQFF	TGCGCCAGCAGCCAAGAGGGGGGCAACTACAATGAGCAGTTCTTC
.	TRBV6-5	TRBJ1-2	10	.	CASSRGGYTF	TGTGCCAGCTCCAGGGGCGGCTACACCTTC
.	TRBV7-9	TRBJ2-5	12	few	CASSPVGETQYF	TGTGCCAGCAGCCCCGTTGGAGAGACCCAGTACTTC
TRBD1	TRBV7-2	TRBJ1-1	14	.	CASTQTTQGTEAFF	TGTGCCAGCACCCAAACTACACAGGGGACTGAAGCTTTCTTT
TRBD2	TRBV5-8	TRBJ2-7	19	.	CASSLGPGTSGSLSYEQYF	TGTGCCAGCAGCTTAGGCCCCGGGACTAGCGGGTCTCTCTCCTACGAGCAGTACTTC
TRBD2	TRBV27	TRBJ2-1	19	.	CASSLSGLAGGPLYNEQFF	TGTGCCAGCAGTTTATCGGGACTAGCGGGGGGGCCGCTCTACAATGAGCAGTTCTTC
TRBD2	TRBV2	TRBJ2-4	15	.	CASSGGLAGGVIQYF	TGTGCCAGCAGTGGGGGACTAGCGGGGGGTGTCATTCAGTACTTC
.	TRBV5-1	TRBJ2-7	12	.	CASSPQGYEQYF	TGCGCCAGCAGCCCCCAAGGTTACGAGCAGTACTTC
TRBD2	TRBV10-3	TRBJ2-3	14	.	CAINSGRAADTQYF	TGTGCCATCAATTCCGGGAGGGCCGCAGATACGCAGTATTTT
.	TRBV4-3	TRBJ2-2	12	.	CASSRGAGELFF	TGCGCCAGCAGCCGGGGCGCCGGGGAGCTGTTTTTT
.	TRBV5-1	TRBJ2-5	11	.	CASSLQETQYF	TGCGCCAGCAGCTTGCAGGAGACCCAGTACTTC
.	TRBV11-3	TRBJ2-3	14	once	CASSHGAGADTQYF	TGTGCCAGCAGCCACGGCGCAGGGGCAGATACGCAGTATTTT
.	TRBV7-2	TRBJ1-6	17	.	CASTSAKVSAINSPLHF	TGTGCCAGCACCTCCGCGAAGGTTTCGGCTATAAATTCACCCCTCCACTTT
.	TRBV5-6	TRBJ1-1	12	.	CASSFGDTEAFF	TGTGCCAGCAGCTTCGGCGATACTGAAGCTTTCTTT
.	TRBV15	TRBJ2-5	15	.	CATSRASTGGETQYF	TGTGCCACCAGCAGAGCTTCGACGGGGGGCGAGACCCAGTACTTC
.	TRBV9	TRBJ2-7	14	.	CASSPPGVAYEQYF	TGTGCCAGCAGCCCTCCGGGGGTGGCCTACGAGCAGTACTTC
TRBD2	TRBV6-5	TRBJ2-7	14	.	CASRAGGSSYEQYF	TGTGCCAGCAGGGCGGGGGGAAGCTCCTACGAGCAGTACTTC
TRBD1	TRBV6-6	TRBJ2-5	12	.	CASRDRQETQYF	TGTGCCAGCCGGGACAGGCAAGAGACCCAGTACTTC
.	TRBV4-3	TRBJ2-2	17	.	CASSQAPGTLNTGELFF	TGCGCCAGCAGCCAGGCCCCGGGAACTCTGAACACCGGGGAGCTGTTTTTT
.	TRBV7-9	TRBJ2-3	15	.	CASSLVAARGDTQYF	TGTGCCAGCAGCTTGGTGGCAGCGCGTGGAGATACGCAGTATTTT
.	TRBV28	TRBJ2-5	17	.	CASSRRGFREDGETQYF	TGTGCCAGCAGTCGACGGGGGTTTAGGGAGGACGGGGAGACCCAGTACTTC
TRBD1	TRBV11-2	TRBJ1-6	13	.	CASSRQGNSPLHF	TGTGCCAGCAGTCGACAGGGAAATTCACCCCTCCACTTT
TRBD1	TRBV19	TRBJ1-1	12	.	CASSIGTGSAFF	TGTGCCAGTAGTATTGGGACAGGGTCGGCTTTCTTT